This TCR beta chain appears in the sequencing data of a study of a mutant IDH1 vaccine in newly diagnosed glioma. In the study overall: In some groups vaccination began 4-6 weeks post-radiotherapy; others received it with temozolomide. Treated patients, about 60% male and about 38% female, averaged about 42 years of age.

As to this clone: What it binds is not known.

Trimming cost V 7 bases and J 0 bases, with 10 bases left between them. CDR3 size: 14 residues. Germline assignment: CDR1 MNHNY and CDR2 SVGAGI (reference sequence). Using immunoSEQ multiplex PCR, the repertoire was profiled, and TCRdb retains in-frame clones only, with some absent. Among tens of thousands of clones listed, about 81% were seen once. Sample time point: week 47, end of study. Each vaccine dose was 300 ug of mutant IDH1 20-mer peptide, with topical imiquimod. Sample: PBMCs, taken from a glioma patient whose treatment included an IDH1 peptide vaccine. The TCR comes from a woman aged 25 to 39 with glioma. Some clones in this sample may be carry-over from other donors' samples. The V and J genes are TRBV6-6 and TRBJ1-5; unclear D gene. CDR3 coding DNA: TGTGCCAGCACGTGGGCGAGTAGCAATCAGCCCCAGCATTTT. Its protein product is CASTWASSNQPQHF.